A selection of T cell receptor beta chains follows, all from one sample in a study of blood T cell repertoires in COVID-19. Profiled with immunoSEQ multiplex PCR; TCRdb holds only in-frame clones, not every one. Of 250,000 to 300,000 clones listed, more than 75% are singletons. Sequenced sample: PBMCs or T cells enriched from blood (not recorded which). Receptors were obtained from a young man who had recovered from COVID-19. Both conserved end residues are part of each CDR3. A D gene is named only where the DNA matches it firmly. Some rows mark clone size as missing; the rest say once, few, many or name a class of expanded clone.

TRBJ2-1 | TRBV5-1 | NA | NA | TGCGCCAGCAGCTTGGACGGGTTTGAGCAGTTCTTC | CASSLDGFEQFF
TRBJ2-1 | TRBV21-1 | NA | NA | TGTGCCAGCAGCAAGGATCCCAGGGGCAGCTACAATGAGCAGTTCTTC | CASSKDPRGSYNEQFF
TRBJ1-5 | TRBV28 | NA | NA | TGTGCCAGCAGTTCCAATCCAGGGATTAGCAATCAGCCCCAGCATTTT | CASSSNPGISNQPQHF
TRBJ1-2 | TRBV30 | TRBD1 | NA | TGTGCCTGGAGTGTAGACAGGGGCGGCTACACCTTC | CAWSVDRGGYTF
TRBJ2-1 | TRBV6-4 | TRBD1 | NA | TGTGCCAGCAGTGATGGGGCAGGGGGCTACGATGAGCAGTTCTTC | CASSDGAGGYDEQFF
TRBJ2-7 | TRBV12-3/TRBV12-4 | NA | NA | TGTGCCAGCAGTTGGGGACTCGGGGAGCAGTACTTC | CASSWGLGEQYF
TRBJ2-1 | TRBV7-6 | NA | NA | TGTGCCAGCAGCTTAGCGTGGTCGGGGAGTTCCTACAATGAGCAGTTCTTC | CASSLAWSGSSYNEQFF
TRBJ1-2 | TRBV3-1/TRBV3-2 | NA | NA | TGTGCCAGCAGCCAAGATCTCGTCCTCTCGGGCTATGGCTACACCTTC | CASSQDLVLSGYGYTF
TRBJ2-7 | TRBV11-2 | TRBD1 | once | TGTGCCAGCAGCGTACGGGGCCAGGGGGCGGGCGAGCAGTACTTC | CASSVRGQGAGEQYF
TRBJ2-7 | TRBV10-3 | NA | NA | TGTGCCGCGACGCGCGACAGATTTAACTCCTACGAGCAGTACTTC | CAATRDRFNSYEQYF
TRBJ1-1 | TRBV5-6 | NA | NA | TGTGCCAGCAGCTTGGGGCAGGCGAACACTGAAGCTTTCTTT | CASSLGQANTEAFF
TRBJ2-7 | TRBV18 | TRBD2 | NA | TGTGCCAGCTCACTAACTAGCGGGGCCTCCTACGAGCAGTACTTC | CASSLTSGASYEQYF
TRBJ2-1 | TRBV6-5 | NA | NA | TGTGCCAGCAGTTACAGGGGGTACAATGAGCAGTTCTTC | CASSYRGYNEQFF
TRBJ1-1 | TRBV3-1/TRBV3-2 | NA | NA | TGTGCCAGCAGCCAAGCGGGCGAAGTCCAGGGGATCAAGGGTGAAGCTTTCTTT | CASSQAGEVQGIKGEAFF
TRBJ1-4 | TRBV6-2/TRBV6-3 | TRBD1 | few | TGTGCCAGCAGCCCTTACTTCGGGACAGGGGGGACTAATGAAAAACTGTTTTTT | CASSPYFGTGGTNEKLFF
TRBJ2-3 | TRBV5-1 | TRBD2 | NA | TGCGCCAGCAGCTGGCGGGAGGGCACAGATACGCAGTATTTT | CASSWREGTDTQYF
TRBJ2-1 | TRBV7-9 | TRBD2 | NA | TGTGCCAGCAGCTCCCGACTAGCGGGAGGGCCGGGGGGAAATGAGCAGTTCTTC | CASSSRLAGGPGGNEQFF
TRBJ1-6 | TRBV7-8 | NA | few | TGTGCCAGCAGCCACGGGTCCTCACCCCTCCACTTT | CASSHGSSPLHF
TRBJ1-5 | TRBV6-1 | NA | NA | TGTGCCAGCAGTGAAGGGACAACCCATAGCAATCAGCCCCAGCATTTT | CASSEGTTHSNQPQHF
TRBJ2-5 | TRBV4-2 | TRBD1 | NA | TGTGCCAGCAGCCAAGGACAGGGGTGGGCCCAAGAGACCCAGTACTTC | CASSQGQGWAQETQYF
TRBJ2-1 | TRBV27 | NA | NA | TGTGCCAGCAGTTCCTCAACCGAGGGCAATGAGCAGTTCTTC | CASSSSTEGNEQFF
TRBJ2-5 | TRBV6-5 | NA | NA | TGTGCCAGCAGCCCCTCCAGCGCAGAGACCCAGTACTTC | CASSPSSAETQYF
TRBJ2-1 | TRBV5-1 | TRBD2 | NA | TGCGCCAGCAGCCGAAGCGGGAGGAGCTCCTACAATGAGCAGTTCTTC | CASSRSGRSSYNEQFF
TRBJ1-3 | TRBV30 | NA | NA | TGTGCCTGGAGTGTACCCGGCGCAAAGAGGAACACCATATATTTT | CAWSVPGAKRNTIYF
TRBJ2-1 | TRBV27 | TRBD2 | few | TGTGCCAGCAGCGCCCCTAGCGGCGCCTACAATGAGCAGTTCTTC | CASSAPSGAYNEQFF
TRBJ2-7 | TRBV28 | NA | few | TGTGCCAGCAGTTCCCGCTCCTACGAGCAGTACTTC | CASSSRSYEQYF
TRBJ1-5 | TRBV12-3/TRBV12-4 | NA | NA | TGTGCCAGCAGTTTCCGTGGCAATCAGCCCCAGCATTTT | CASSFRGNQPQHF
TRBJ2-5 | TRBV5-6 | TRBD2 | NA | TGTGCCAGCAGCTTGCAACTAGCGGGGGGTCGAAGGGAGACCCAGTACTTC | CASSLQLAGGRRETQYF
TRBJ2-1 | TRBV27 | NA | NA | TGTGCCAGCAGTTTACGGGGGTCCTATGAGCAGTTCTTC | CASSLRGSYEQFF
TRBJ2-7 | TRBV28 | TRBD1 | NA | TGTGCCAGCAGTATGAATTCGGGACAGGGGGCAAGTCGGGACTACGAGCAGTACTTC | CASSMNSGQGASRDYEQYF
TRBJ2-1 | TRBV4-1 | TRBD2 | once | TGCGCCAGCAGCCACCCTGGACTAGGCAACAATGAGCAGTTCTTC | CASSHPGLGNNEQFF
TRBJ2-7 | TRBV5-6 | NA | NA | TGTGCCAGCAGCCCACCCGGGCAGGGGGGTTTCTACGAGCAGTACTTC | CASSPPGQGGFYEQYF
TRBJ2-7 | TRBV5-8 | NA | NA | TGTGCCAGCAGACCACTTTACGAGCAGTACTTC | CASRPLYEQYF
TRBJ1-5 | TRBV4-2 | NA | NA | TGTGCCAGCAGCCCGGGAGGGGCAGGGGACGGTCAGCCCCAGCATTTT | CASSPGGAGDGQPQHF
TRBJ2-7 | TRBV19 | TRBD2 | NA | TGTGCCAGTAGTATAACAGCGGGGCTATACGAGCAGTACTTC | CASSITAGLYEQYF
TRBJ2-3 | TRBV28 | NA | NA | TGTGCCAGCAGTAAACGACATTGGGGCAGCACAGATACGCAGTATTTT | CASSKRHWGSTDTQYF
TRBJ2-6 | TRBV5-1 | NA | NA | TGCGCCAGCAGCAGCAGCGTGGGGGCCGGGGCCAACGTCCTGACTTTC | CASSSSVGAGANVLTF
TRBJ2-7 | TRBV18 | NA | NA | TGTGCCAGCTCTCACAGGGACCGAAACCCCTACGAGCAGTACTTC | CASSHRDRNPYEQYF
TRBJ2-7 | TRBV3-1/TRBV3-2 | NA | NA | TGTGCCAGCAGCCAGAGTCAATACGAGCAGTACTTC | CASSQSQYEQYF
TRBJ1-2 | TRBV6-4 | TRBD1 | NA | TGTGCCAGCAGTGCCGGGACAGGGGACCTAGCTAACTATGGCTACACCTTC | CASSAGTGDLANYGYTF
TRBJ1-2 | TRBV5-1 | NA | NA | TGCGCCAGCAGCTTGCCTGGACAGACAAATAGCTACACCTTC | CASSLPGQTNSYTF
TRBJ1-5 | TRBV5-1 | NA | NA | TGCGCCAGCAGCCCCTCGGGGTTGGGCAATCAGCCCCAGCATTTT | CASSPSGLGNQPQHF
TRBJ1-1 | TRBV29-1 | NA | NA | TGCAGCGTTCTTTTAATGAACACTGAAGCTTTCTTT | CSVLLMNTEAFF
TRBJ1-6 | TRBV5-1 | NA | NA | TGCGCCAGCAGCGTCAGCGGGCTTGATAATTCACCCCTCCACTTT | CASSVSGLDNSPLHF